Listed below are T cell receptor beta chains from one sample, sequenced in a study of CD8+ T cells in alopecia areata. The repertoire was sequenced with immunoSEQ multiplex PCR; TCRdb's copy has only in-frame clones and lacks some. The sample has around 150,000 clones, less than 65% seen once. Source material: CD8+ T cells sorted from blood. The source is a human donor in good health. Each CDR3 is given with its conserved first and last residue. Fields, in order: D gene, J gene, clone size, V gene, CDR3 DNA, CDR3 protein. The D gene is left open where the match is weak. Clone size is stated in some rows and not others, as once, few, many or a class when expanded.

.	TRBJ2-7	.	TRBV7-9	TGTGCCAGCAGCCCCACAGGGTCCTCCTACGAGCAGTACTTC	CASSPTGSSYEQYF
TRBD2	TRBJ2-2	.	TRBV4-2	TGTGCCAGCAGCCAAGATCGCGTGACTAGCGGGTACTACACCGGGGAGCTGTTTTTT	CASSQDRVTSGYYTGELFF
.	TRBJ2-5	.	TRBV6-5	TGTGCCAGCAGTTTGAGGAAGGAAGAGACCCAGTACTTC	CASSLRKEETQYF
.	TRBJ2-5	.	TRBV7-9	TGTGCCAGCAGCTCCACAACGAGTCCCTGGTCTGGGACCCAGTACTTC	CASSSTTSPWSGTQYF
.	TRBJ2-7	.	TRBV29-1	TGCAGCGCGCAGGGAGGCCGCTACGAGCAGTACTTC	CSAQGGRYEQYF
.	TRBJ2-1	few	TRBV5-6	TGTGCCAGCAGCTTCCAAGGGAGGAACAATGAGCAGTTCTTC	CASSFQGRNNEQFF
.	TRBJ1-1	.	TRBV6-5	TGTGCCAGCAGTTACGCGAGGGGGTCTTACACTGAAGCTTTCTTT	CASSYARGSYTEAFF
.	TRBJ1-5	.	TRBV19	TGTGCCAGTAGTAATTTCTTGGGGGGTGCGCAGCCCCAGCATTTT	CASSNFLGGAQPQHF
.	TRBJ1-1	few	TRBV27	TGTGCCAGCAGTCAAGGTAGCGAAGCTTTCTTT	CASSQGSEAFF
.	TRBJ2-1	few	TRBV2	TGTGCCAGCAGTGGGGGGGGCTCGACTTCCTACAATGAGCAGTTCTTC	CASSGGGSTSYNEQFF
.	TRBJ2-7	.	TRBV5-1	TGCGCCAGCAGCTTGGAAGGTTCCCACGAGCAGTACTTC	CASSLEGSHEQYF
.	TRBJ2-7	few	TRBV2	TGTGCCAGCAGTGTGAGCCGGAACGAGCAGTACTTC	CASSVSRNEQYF
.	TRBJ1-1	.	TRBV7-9	TGTGCCAGCAGCCTCGTTCGTGCTGAAGCTTTCTTT	CASSLVRAEAFF
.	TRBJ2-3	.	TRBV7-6	TGTGCCAGCAGCCGAACGGGTACAGATACGCAGTATTTT	CASSRTGTDTQYF
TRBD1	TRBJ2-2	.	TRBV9	TGTGCCAGCAGGTCAAGCCCGACAGGGGACCCGACCGGGGAGCTGTTTTTT	CASRSSPTGDPTGELFF
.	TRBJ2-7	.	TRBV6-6	TGTGCCGCCTCCCAAGGGTACGAGCAGTACTTC	CAASQGYEQYF
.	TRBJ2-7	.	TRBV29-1	TGCAGCGCTGCCGGGATCTCCTACGAGCAGTACTTC	CSAAGISYEQYF
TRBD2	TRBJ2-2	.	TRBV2	TGTGCCAGCAGTGAGGGACTAGCGAACACCGGGGAGCTGTTTTTT	CASSEGLANTGELFF
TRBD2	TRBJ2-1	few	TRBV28	TGTGCCAGCAGTTTGTGTCTAGCGGGAGTCTGGTACTACAATGAGCAGTTCTTC	CASSLCLAGVWYYNEQFF
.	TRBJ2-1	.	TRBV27	TGTGCCAGTATCCGATATGATGAGCAGTTCTTC	CASIRYDEQFF
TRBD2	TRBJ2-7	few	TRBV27	TGTGCCAGCAGTCTGGGACTAGCGGTAGCCTACGAGCAGTACTTC	CASSLGLAVAYEQYF
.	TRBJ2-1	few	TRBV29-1	TGCAGCGTTGAAGTACGGGGAAGGGAGCAGTTCTTC	CSVEVRGREQFF
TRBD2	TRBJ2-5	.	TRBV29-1	TGCAGCGTAGGACTAGCGGGGGGTTCTCTAGAGACCCAGTACTTC	CSVGLAGGSLETQYF
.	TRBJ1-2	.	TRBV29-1	TGCAGCGTTGAGGCCAGGAGGGAAGGCTACACCTTC	CSVEARREGYTF
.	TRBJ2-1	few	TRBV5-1	TGCGCCAGCACCCCATTTGTCGGGAACAATGAGCAGTTCTTC	CASTPFVGNNEQFF
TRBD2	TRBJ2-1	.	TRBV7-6	TGTGCCAGCAGCTTTTTAGCGGGAGGAGAATCCCATGAGCAGTTCTTC	CASSFLAGGESHEQFF
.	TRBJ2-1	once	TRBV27	TGTGCCAGCAGTTTTCTGGCATCGGACGAGCAGTTCTTC	CASSFLASDEQFF
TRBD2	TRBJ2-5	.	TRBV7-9	TGTGCCAGCAGCTTACCCCAGGTACTAGCGGCATTCCAAGAGACCCAGTACTTC	CASSLPQVLAAFQETQYF
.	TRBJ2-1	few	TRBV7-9	TGTGCCAGCAGCTTAGTAGGTACAGCTAACAATGAGCAGTTCTTC	CASSLVGTANNEQFF
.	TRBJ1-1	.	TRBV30	TGTGCCTGGAGTCCCCCCTTATGGACCAGGGCTGAAGCTTTCTTT	CAWSPPLWTRAEAFF
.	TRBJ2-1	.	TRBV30	TGTGCCTTGGCCGATTTGGGAACTGAGCAGTTCTTC	CALADLGTEQFF
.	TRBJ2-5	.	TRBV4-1	TGCGCCAGCAGCTACCGGGACGATCAAGAGACCCAGTACTTC	CASSYRDDQETQYF
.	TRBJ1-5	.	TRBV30	TGTGCCTGGAGCCACGGGGGACGAGGTCAGCCCCAGCATTTT	CAWSHGGRGQPQHF
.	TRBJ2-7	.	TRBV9	TGTGCCAGCAGCGTAGGCGGGATCCCCTACGAGCAGTACTTC	CASSVGGIPYEQYF
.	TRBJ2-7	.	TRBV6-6	TGTGCCAGCAGTTACTCTCCCGAACGAAATTACGAGCAGTACTTC	CASSYSPERNYEQYF
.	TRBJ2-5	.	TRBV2	TGTGCCAGCAGTGATGTAGGAGGAGGGGAGACCCAGTACTTC	CASSDVGGGETQYF
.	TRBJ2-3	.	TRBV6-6	TGTGCCAGCAGTTACAAGGTAGCAGATACGCAGTATTTT	CASSYKVADTQYF
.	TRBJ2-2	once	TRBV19	TGTGCCAGTAGTGAGGAGGGGGATGAGCTGTTTTTT	CASSEEGDELFF
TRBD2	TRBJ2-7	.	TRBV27	TGTGCCAGCAGTCCGGGACTAGCGGGAGACGAGCAGTACTTC	CASSPGLAGDEQYF
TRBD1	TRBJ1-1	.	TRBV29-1	TGCAGGGACAGGACGAACACTGAAGCTTTCTTT	CRDRTNTEAFF
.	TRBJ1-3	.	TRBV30	TGTGCCTGGAGTTACAGGACCGGAAACACCATATATTTT	CAWSYRTGNTIYF
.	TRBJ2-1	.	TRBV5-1	TGCGCCAGCAGCTTGCCGGGAAGGAACAATGAGCAGTTCTTC	CASSLPGRNNEQFF
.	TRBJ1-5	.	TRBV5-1	TGCGCCAGCAGGAGGGGAAGCAATCAGCCCCAGCATTTT	CASRRGSNQPQHF
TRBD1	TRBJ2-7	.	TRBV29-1	TGCAGCGTTGAGGGACAGGGTTACGAGCAGTACTTC	CSVEGQGYEQYF
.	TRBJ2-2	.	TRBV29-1	TGCAGCGCTGTAGATCGGGACACCGGGGAGCTGTTTTTT	CSAVDRDTGELFF
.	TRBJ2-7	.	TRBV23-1	TGCGCCAGCAGCCGTGACAGCTCCTACGAGCAGTACTTC	CASSRDSSYEQYF
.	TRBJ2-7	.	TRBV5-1	TGCGCCAGCAGCTCCGTCCTACCGACATACGAGCAGTACTTC	CASSSVLPTYEQYF
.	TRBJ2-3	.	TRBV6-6	TGTGTCAGCACCCCTAGTTTGGCAGATACGCAGTATTTT	CVSTPSLADTQYF
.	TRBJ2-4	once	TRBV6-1	TGTGCCAGCAGGGGGGGACGGGCGGCCGGAAACATTCAGTACTTC	CASRGGRAAGNIQYF
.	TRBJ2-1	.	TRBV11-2	TGTGCCAGCAGCCCCCCCGGCCACATGTACAATGAGCAGTTCTTC	CASSPPGHMYNEQFF
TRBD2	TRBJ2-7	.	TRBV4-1	TGCGCCAGCAGCCAAGATATACTAGCGGGAGGGGGACCCTCCTACGAGCAGTACTTC	CASSQDILAGGGPSYEQYF
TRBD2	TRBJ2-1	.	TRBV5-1	TGCGCCAGCAGCCAACGGACTAGCGGGTCGATAATTTACAATGAGCAGTTCTTC	CASSQRTSGSIIYNEQFF
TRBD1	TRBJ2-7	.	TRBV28	TGTGCCAGCAGTTTATCCCTACGGGACAGGGCCCGATTTTCCTCCTACGAGCAGTACTTC	CASSLSLRDRARFSSYEQYF
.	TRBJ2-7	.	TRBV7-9	TGTGCCAGCAGCGTGGGGGGTTACGAGCAGTACTTC	CASSVGGYEQYF
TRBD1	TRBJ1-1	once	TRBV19	TGTGCCAGTAGGGCAGGGGGGAACACTGAAGCTTTCTTT	CASRAGGNTEAFF
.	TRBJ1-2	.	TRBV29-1	TGCAGCGTTGGAGGGAGGTCTGGCTACACCTTC	CSVGGRSGYTF
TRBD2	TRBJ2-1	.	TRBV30	TGTGCCTGGACTAGCGGGAGGAAAGATGAGCAGTTCTTC	CAWTSGRKDEQFF